These 18 T cell receptor beta chains were sequenced from one sample in a study of blood T cell repertoires in COVID-19. The method was immunoSEQ multiplex PCR; TCRdb's version includes in-frame clones alone and lacks a portion of them. Among 250,000 to 300,000 clones listed, 90% were seen once. Sequencing input: PBMCs or T cells enriched from blood (not recorded which). Receptor source: a woman in her thirties who had recovered from COVID-19.

With regard to this clone: The same CDR3 is also encoded by other DNA sequences in this sample. This rearrangement joins TRBV19 to TRBJ2-7, with D possibly TRBD2 on 6 matching bases. V was cut by 3 bases and J by 0 bases, with 9 bases left in between. The CDR3 has 14 residues. The V gene's germline CDR1 is LNHDA and CDR2 SQIVND (reference sequence). The CDR3 protein is CASSITGVSYEQYF. The CDR3, as DNA: TGTGCCAGTAGTATTACGGGGGTCTCCTACGAGCAGTACTTC.

The chain employs TRBV4-3 and TRBJ1-1, with no clear D. Trimming took off 0 bases at V and 1 base at J, with 9 bases between the two ends. The germline gives CDR1 LGHNA, CDR2 YSLEER. This CDR3 is built from 15 residues. For the CDR3, the DNA is TGCGCCAGCAGCCAAGAGTGGAGCCCGAACACTGAAGCTTTCTTT. It is translated as CASSQEWSPNTEAFF.

This clone was found a few times. The chain couples TRBV7-2 to TRBJ2-7, with a possible D match to TRBD1 (6 bases). Trimming took off 1 base at V and 2 bases at J, with 9 bases between the two ends. The CDR3 consists of 14 residues. Germline-derived CDR1 and CDR2 are SGHTA and FQGNSA. DNA for the CDR3: TGTGCCAGCAGCTTAGAGTGGACAGCCTACGAGCAGTACTTC. This gives the protein CASSLEWTAYEQYF.

The chain uses TRBV6-5 and TRBJ2-3; 8 positions match TRBD1. J gave up 6 bases and V 2 bases, and 4 bases lay outside the gene matches. This CDR3 region has 14 residues. From germline, CDR1 is MNHEY and CDR2 SVGAGI. The chain's CDR3 is CASSYDRGVDTQYF. In DNA, the CDR3 is TGTGCCAGCAGTTACGACAGGGGTGTGGATACGCAGTATTTT.

The chain is built from TRBV28 and TRBJ2-5, with 7 positions matching TRBD2. Germline CDR1 MDHEN, CDR2 SYDVKM. After removal of 5 bases from V and 3 bases from J, the junction contained 9 bases not matched to a gene. The CDR3 is 15 residues long. CDR3 in amino acids: CASSPGLAGEETQYF. The DNA for the CDR3 is TGTGCCAGCAGTCCGGGCTTGGCGGGAGAAGAGACCCAGTACTTC.

The rearrangement uses TRBV14 and TRBJ2-1, with 8 nucleotides matching TRBD1. The CDR3 loop spans 17 amino acids. After removal of 4 bases from V and 9 bases from J, the junction contained 17 bases not matched to a gene. Germline V gene lookup returns CDR1 SGHDN and CDR2 FVKESK. The DNA of the CDR3 is TGTGCCAGCAGCCTACTCGGGGACAGGCAAGGAAGGGCTGAGCAGTTCTTC. Protein: CASSLLGDRQGRAEQFF.

The CDR3 coding sequence is TGCGCCAGCAGCTTGGAGTGGGGGCCACAAGCTTTCTTT. This codes for CASSLEWGPQAFF. The chain employs TRBV5-1 and TRBJ1-1; a possible D gene is TRBD1 (6 bases). The V gene lost 0 bases and the J gene lost 9 bases, with 12 bases spanning the gap. Germline V gives CDR1 SGHRS, CDR2 YFSETQ. The CDR3 has 13 residues.

The rearrangement uses TRBV28 and TRBJ1-1; TRBD1 matches at 10 bases. The junction had 2 bases not matched to a gene; V was cut back by 6 bases and J by 4 bases. Germline assignment: CDR1 MDHEN and CDR2 SYDVKM. The CDR3 contains 13 residues. CDR3 residues: CASRWDRGTEAFF. CDR3 nucleotides: TGTGCCAGCAGATGGGACAGGGGCACTGAAGCTTTCTTT. Using reference TRBV28 and TRBJ1-1 for the parts outside the CDR3, the full variable domain is DVKVTQSSRYLVKRTGEKVFLECVQDMDHENMFWYRQDPGLGLRLIYFSYDVKMKEKGDIPEGYSVSREKKERFSLILESASTNQTSMYLCASRWDRGTEAFFGQGTRLTVV.

The chain couples TRBV28 to TRBJ1-1; maybe TRBD1 (6 bases). CDR1 is MDHEN, CDR2 SYDVKM, per germline. The CDR3 is made up of 15 amino acids. The ends were cut back, 5 bases at V and 1 base at J, with 14 bases in the middle. The CDR3: CASSNPGHTNTEAFF. Here the CDR3 DNA reads TGTGCCAGCAGTAATCCGGGACACACGAACACTGAAGCTTTCTTT.

The rearrangement joins TRBV3-1 (or the pseudogene TRBV3-2) to TRBJ2-1, with TRBD1 as a possible D gene (6 bases). Trimming took 1 base from V and 10 from J, leaving 17 bases between them. Germline loops: CDR1 LGHDT, CDR2 YNNKEL (reference sequence). The CDR3 is 15 amino acids. Written as DNA, the CDR3 is TGTGCCAGCAGCCAAGGGCGGTCAGGGGAGTGGGAGCAGTTCTTC. Translated: CASSQGRSGEWEQFF.

This clone appeared a single time. The chain uses TRBV5-5 and TRBJ2-2, with 7 bases aligning to TRBD1. Germline V gene lookup returns CDR1 SGHKS and CDR2 YYEKEE (reference sequence). J was trimmed by 2 bases and V by 0 bases; bases with no gene match: 1. The CDR3 has 15 residues. This CDR3 is CASSLGTGNTGELFF. CDR3 in DNA: TGTGCCAGCAGCTTGGGGACAGGAAACACCGGGGAGCTGTTTTTT.

In its sample, this clone was seen a few times. This chain joins TRBV27 and TRBJ1-1, with 8 bases fitting TRBD1. J was trimmed by 2 bases and V by 3 bases; bases with no gene match: 17. Germline V CDR1 and CDR2: MNHEY, SMNVEV (reference sequence). The CDR3 sequence is 19 residues long. Written as DNA, the CDR3 is TGTGCCAGCAGTTTTGAGGGCAGGGGGCCTCCGGGCTTAAACACTGAAGCTTTCTTT. Protein sequence: CASSFEGRGPPGLNTEAFF.

As DNA, the CDR3 is TGTGCCAGCAGATCAGGGAAGGGCTCCTACGAGCAGTACTTC. Encoded protein: CASRSGKGSYEQYF. The V gene is TRBV28, the J gene TRBJ2-7, with D perhaps TRBD1 (5 bases). This CDR3 spans 14 amino acids. Trimming pared 6 bases from V and 0 bases from J, leaving 12 bases between. Germline values: CDR1 MDHEN, CDR2 SYDVKM.

The V gene is TRBV5-4, the J gene TRBJ2-1; 10 bases are shared with TRBD1. The CDR3 contains 15 residues. After removal of 2 bases from V and 4 bases from J, the junction contained 3 bases not matched to a gene. Germline V gene lookup returns CDR1 SGHNT and CDR2 YYREEE (reference sequence). The CDR3 protein is CASSFPGQGYNEQFF. The CDR3 coding sequence is TGTGCCAGCAGCTTTCCGGGACAGGGGTACAATGAGCAGTTCTTC.

This clone appeared once. The chain combines TRBV14 with TRBJ1-1; 8 positions agree with TRBD1. CDR1 is SGHDN, CDR2 FVKESK, per germline. The CDR3 runs 14 residues. With V trimmed by 4 bases and J by 4 bases, 5 bases remained unmatched. The CDR3 nucleotides read TGTGCCAGCAGCCGAGGACAGGGCGCCACTGAAGCTTTCTTT. Protein product: CASSRGQGATEAFF.

The rearrangement joins TRBV25-1 to TRBJ2-3; no reliable D call. V shed 3 bases and J shed 1 base, with 8 bases lying between them. CDR3 length: 14 residues. Germline CDR1 and CDR2: MGHDK and SYGVNS. The CDR3: CASSDLRGTDTQYF. The CDR3 DNA is TGTGCCAGCAGTGATCTACGTGGCACAGATACGCAGTATTTT.

The chain uses TRBV11-2 and TRBJ1-6; possibly TRBD1 for D (6 bases). The CDR3 has 16 amino acids. Trimming took 5 bases from V and 8 from J, leaving 19 bases between them. In germline, CDR1 is SGHAT, CDR2 FQNNGV. The CDR3 nucleotides are TGTGCCAGCAGCCCCTGGGGGCATAGTAGGGATTCACCCCTCCACTTT. Residues: CASSPWGHSRDSPLHF. Full variable domain (remainder filled in from reference TRBV11-2 and TRBJ1-6): EAGVAQSPRYKIIEKRQSVAFWCNPISGHATLYWYQQILGQGPKLLIQFQNNGVVDDSQLPKDRFSAERLKGVDSTLKIQPAKLEDSAVYLCASSPWGHSRDSPLHFGNGTRLTVT.

This clone was detected only once. The rearrangement uses TRBV5-1 and TRBJ1-6, with 7 positions matching TRBD1. J gave up 9 bases and V 0 bases, and 6 bases lay outside the gene matches. The CDR3 spans 15 residues. CDR1 is SGHRS, CDR2 YFSETQ, per germline. Here the CDR3 reads CASSLGDRAGSPLHF. DNA of the CDR3: TGCGCCAGCAGCTTGGGAGACAGGGCCGGTTCACCCCTCCACTTT.